This section outlines one TCR beta chain sequence together with its context. The data were obtained in a study of shared clonotypes between healthy human individuals. Produced via immunoSEQ multiplex PCR; TCRdb's table is partial and in-frame only. The data contain approximately 940,000 clones, around 80% of them singletons. The CDR3 loop spans 13 amino acids. The V end lost 5 bases, the J end lost 11 bases, and 13 bases lay between the germline ends. In germline, CDR1 is SGHTA, CDR2 FQGTGA. The V call is TRBV7-3, the J call TRBJ1-6; D is possibly TRBD1 (5 bases). Sequencing was performed on memory CD4+ T cells sorted from blood. Subset of the sample: CD45RA-negative fraction. The clonotype comes from a man aged 18 to 30 in good health. CDR3 nucleotide sequence: TGTGCCAGCAGCCCGGGGCCGGGGACACCCCTCCACTTT. It yields the protein CASSPGPGTPLHF.